This T cell receptor beta chain was recovered during a study of blood T cell repertoires in COVID-19. Germline V lookup: CDR1 MNHEY, CDR2 SMNVEV (reference sequence). The CDR3 spans 15 residues. V gave up 5 bases and J gave up 5 bases; unmatched junction bases: 7. The method was immunoSEQ multiplex PCR; TCRdb's version includes in-frame clones alone and lacks a portion of them. The data contain some 180,000 clones, about 85% of them singletons. This clone was found once. Enrolled through a virtual design, the participants were between roughly 18 and 100 years of age and came from under 25 US areas. Cohort placement rested on clinical history that participants reported themselves. Cohort 3 donors were reported recovered after two negative PCRs, clearance, or symptom resolution.

Sequenced input: PBMCs or T cells enriched from blood (not recorded which). V and J are TRBV27 and TRBJ1-5, with 9 bases aligning to TRBD1. The receptor comes from a man in his forties who had recovered from COVID-19. CDR3 bases: TGTGCCAGCAGTCCCCGGGACAGGGCGGATCAGCCCCAGCATTTT. Its protein product is CASSPRDRADQPQHF.